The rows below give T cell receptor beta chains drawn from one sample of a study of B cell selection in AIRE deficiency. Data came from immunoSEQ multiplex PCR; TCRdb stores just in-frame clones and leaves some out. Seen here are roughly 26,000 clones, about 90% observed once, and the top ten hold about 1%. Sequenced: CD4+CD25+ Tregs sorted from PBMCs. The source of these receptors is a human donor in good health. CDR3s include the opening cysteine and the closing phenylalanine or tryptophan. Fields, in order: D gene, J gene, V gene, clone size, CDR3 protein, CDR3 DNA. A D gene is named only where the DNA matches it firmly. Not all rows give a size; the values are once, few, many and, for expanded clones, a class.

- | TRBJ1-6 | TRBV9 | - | CASSVDLGVNSPLHF | TGTGCCAGCAGCGTAGATCTGGGGGTGAATTCACCCCTCCACTTT
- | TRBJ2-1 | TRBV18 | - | CASSPQSDEQFF | TGTGCCAGCTCACCTCAAAGCGATGAGCAGTTCTTC
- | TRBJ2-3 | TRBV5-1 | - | CASSVDPGGDTQYF | TGCGCCAGCAGCGTGGACCCCGGTGGAGATACGCAGTATTTT
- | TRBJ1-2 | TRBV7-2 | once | CASSFNAPYGYTF | TGTGCCAGCAGCTTCAATGCCCCCTATGGCTACACCTTC
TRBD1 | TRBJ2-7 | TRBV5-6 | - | CASSSGTGGNYEQYF | TGTGCCAGCAGCTCCGGGACAGGGGGAAACTACGAGCAGTACTTC
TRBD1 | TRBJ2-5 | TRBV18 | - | CASSPDRGQWETQYF | TGTGCCAGCTCACCGGACAGGGGGCAATGGGAGACCCAGTACTTC
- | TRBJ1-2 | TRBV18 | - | CASSPGATANYGYTF | TGTGCCAGCTCACCAGGGGCGACAGCTAACTATGGCTACACCTTC
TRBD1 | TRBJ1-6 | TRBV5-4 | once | CASSTQGAGNSPLHF | TGTGCCAGCAGCACCCAGGGGGCAGGTAATTCACCCCTCCACTTT
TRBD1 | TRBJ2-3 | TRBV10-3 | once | CAISNHRGTDTDTQYF | TGTGCCATCAGTAATCACAGGGGTACGGACACAGATACGCAGTATTTT
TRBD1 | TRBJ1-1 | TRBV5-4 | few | CASSWGLGGQGEAFF | TGTGCCAGCAGCTGGGGTTTAGGGGGCCAGGGAGAAGCTTTCTTT
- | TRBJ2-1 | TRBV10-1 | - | CASSATGYVQFF | TGCGCCAGCAGCGCCACAGGTTACGTGCAGTTCTTC
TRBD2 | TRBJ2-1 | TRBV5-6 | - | CASSYAGGLMFF | TGTGCCAGCTCCTATGCGGGGGGGCTAATGTTCTTC
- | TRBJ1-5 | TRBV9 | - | CARRPGHRGDQPQHF | TGTGCCAGACGTCCGGGACACCGAGGGGATCAGCCCCAGCATTTT
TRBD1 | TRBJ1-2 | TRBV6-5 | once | CASVTKRTGSYGYTF | TGTGCCAGCGTAACAAAAAGGACAGGGTCCTATGGCTACACCTTC
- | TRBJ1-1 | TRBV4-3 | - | CASSLSAFVDTEAFF | TGCGCCAGCAGCCTATCCGCGTTTGTGGACACTGAAGCTTTCTTT
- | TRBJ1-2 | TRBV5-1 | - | CASSPGGYGYTF | TGCGCCAGCAGCCCGGGGGGTTATGGCTACACCTTC
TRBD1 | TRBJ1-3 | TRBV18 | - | CASSPRAGQGLTGNTIYF | TGTGCCAGCTCACCTCGGGCTGGACAGGGTCTTACTGGAAACACCATATATTTT
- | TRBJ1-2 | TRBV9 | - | CASSVSGYLPHGYTF | TGTGCCAGCAGCGTTTCAGGATACCTTCCTCATGGCTACACCTTC
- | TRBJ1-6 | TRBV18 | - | CASSPEGNSPLHF | TGTGCCAGCTCACCAGAAGGGAATTCACCCCTCCACTTT
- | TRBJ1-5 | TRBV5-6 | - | CASSLGSGGRYSNQPQHF | TGTGCCAGCAGCTTGGGGTCGGGCGGACGGTATAGCAATCAGCCCCAGCATTTT